This T cell receptor (beta chain) appears in the sequencing data of a study of CD8 T cells in ankylosing spondylitis. Findings and caveats of the study: Ankylosing spondylitis blood appeared to carry a characteristic TCR beta motif of several highly homologous variants. Reactive arthritis synovial fluid and blood were previously reported to contain some motif variants. Within peripheral blood, clones linked to disease were CD8+ and relatively rare. The authors reported significant enrichment of disease-linked clones in matched ankylosing spondylitis synovial fluid.

The CDR3 is made up of 15 amino acids. Germline values: CDR1 LGHNA, CDR2 YNFKEQ. Trimming removed 1 base at V and 4 bases at J, with 14 bases between. This clonotype was counted a few times. What it binds is unknown. Libraries of TCR beta came from quantitative 5'-RACE with molecular barcodes. In TCRdb, the 5' RACE reads were re-called with MiXCR into one record per CDR3 protein. The sample contains some 840,000 distinct CDR3 sequences, about 11% of which appear only once. Source material: blood, either unsorted or a sorted T cell fraction (not recorded which). The chain links TRBV4-2 to TRBJ2-7, with D maybe TRBD2 (6 bases). The clonotype originates from a male donor with ankylosing spondylitis. The DNA for the CDR3 is TGTGCCAGCAGCCAAGGTGGCAGGGAGGCGTACGAGCAGTACTTC. It specifies CASSQGGREAYEQYF.